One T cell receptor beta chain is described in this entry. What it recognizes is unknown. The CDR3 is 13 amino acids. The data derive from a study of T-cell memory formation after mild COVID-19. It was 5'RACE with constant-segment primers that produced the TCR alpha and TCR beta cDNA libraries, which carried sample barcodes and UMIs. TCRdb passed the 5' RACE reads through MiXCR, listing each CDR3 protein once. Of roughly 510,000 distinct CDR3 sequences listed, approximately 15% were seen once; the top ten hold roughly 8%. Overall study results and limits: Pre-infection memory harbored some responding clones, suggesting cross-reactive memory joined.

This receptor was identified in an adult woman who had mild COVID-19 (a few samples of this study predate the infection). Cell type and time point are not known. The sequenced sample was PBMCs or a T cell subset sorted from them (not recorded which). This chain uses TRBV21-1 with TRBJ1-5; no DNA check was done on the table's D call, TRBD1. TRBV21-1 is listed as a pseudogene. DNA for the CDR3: TGTGCCAGCGGGACAGCCAGCAATCAGCCCCAGCATTTT. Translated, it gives CASGTASNQPQHF.